The entry below gives a single T cell receptor beta chain sequence along with its context. V dropped 2 bases and J dropped 4; count of bases not matched to a gene: 4. The CDR3 extends over 14 amino acids. From germline, CDR1 is SEHNR and CDR2 FQNEAQ (reference sequence). The protocol was immunoSEQ multiplex PCR, while the TCRdb copy is restricted to in-frame clones and leaves out a portion. The repertoire holds about 94,000 clones, with approximately 90% as singletons. These data are taken from a study of control samples from healthy donors and cancer patients. Sequencing was carried out using blood. This clonotype was obtained from a woman aged 18-35 years in good health. V and J are TRBV7-9 and TRBJ2-7; 8 bases fit TRBD1. CDR3 amino acids: CASSLPDRGYEQYF. In DNA, the CDR3 is TGTGCCAGCAGCTTACCCGACAGGGGATACGAGCAGTACTTC.